Below are 30 T cell receptor beta chains sequenced from a single sample in a study of T cell repertoires in aging, cancer and after chemotherapy. TRB rearrangements spanning V, D and J were amplified using mixed TRB-A/B primers. TCRdb re-analysed the multiplex PCR reads in MiXCR, keeping a single row per CDR3 protein. The sample yields around 10,000 distinct CDR3 sequences, around 35% seen once. The template was genomic DNA from peripheral blood, not RNA. The sequenced sample was blood. These receptors all come from a human donor in good health.

The chain uses TRBV12-3 or TRBV12-4 and TRBJ2-1; 7 positions match TRBD1. J was trimmed by 2 bases and V by 6 bases; bases with no gene match: 13. The CDR3 contains 17 residues. The CDR3 coding sequence is TGTGCCAGCAGCTTTTCGCCGGGACAGCGAACCTACAATGAGCAGTTCTTC. Translated, it gives CASSFSPGQRTYNEQFF.

This clonotype has a handful of counts. The V gene is TRBV12-3 or TRBV12-4, the J gene TRBJ2-1; D gene uncertain. V dropped 7 bases and J dropped 9 bases, with 19 bases sitting between them. The CDR3 is 14 amino acids. CDR3 protein: CASTRLAEIAEQFF. In DNA form, the CDR3 reads TGTGCCAGCACCAGACTGGCCGAGATAGCTGAGCAGTTCTTC.

In this sample, this clonotype turned up once. This chain joins TRBV15 and TRBJ2-7, with 7 positions matching TRBD2. The germline V gene has CDR1 LNHNV and CDR2 YYDKDF (reference sequence). The length of the CDR3 is 17 residues. The ends lost 0 bases at V and 3 bases at J; junction bases unmatched: 11. For the CDR3, the DNA is TGTGCCACCAGCAGAGATCTACATCTTACGGGGGGCTACGAGCAGTACTTC. It yields the protein CATSRDLHLTGGYEQYF.

For the CDR3, the DNA is TGTGCCAGCAGCTCGGGACTAGCGGGAGGGGGAGAGACCCAGTACTTC. Translating gives CASSSGLAGGGETQYF. This chain uses TRBV5-4 with TRBJ2-5, with 16 bases that match TRBD2. This CDR3 region has 16 residues. Germline CDR1 is SGHNT and CDR2 is YYREEE (reference sequence). V trimming: 3 bases; J trimming: 4 bases; junction bases outside the gene matches: 3.

This chain uses TRBV18 with TRBJ2-5; TRBD2 agrees at 7 bases. The CDR3 has 14 residues. Germline CDR1 is KGHSH and CDR2 is LQKENI. V trimming: 3 bases; J trimming: 5 bases; junction bases outside the gene matches: 6. The CDR3 sequence is CASSPGGRLETQYF. The CDR3 region has the DNA TGTGCCAGCTCACCTGGCGGGAGATTGGAGACCCAGTACTTC.

The chain couples TRBV5-1 to TRBJ2-7, with 9 bases that match TRBD1. The CDR3 covers 14 residues. J was trimmed by 7 bases and V by 4 bases; bases with no gene match: 9. The germline V gene encodes CDR1 SGHRS and CDR2 YFSETQ. Here the CDR3 DNA reads TGCGCCAGCAGCCAAACAGGGGGCGGATGGGAGCAGTACTTC. It yields the protein CASSQTGGGWEQYF. Based on the CDR3 plus reference TRBV5-1 and TRBJ2-7, the full variable domain is KAGVTQTPRYLIKTRGQQVTLSCSPISGHRSVSWYQQTPGQGLQFLFEYFSETQRNKGNFPGRFSGRQFSNSRSEMNVSTLELGDSALYLCASSQTGGGWEQYFGPGTRLTVT.

The V and J genes are TRBV27 and TRBJ2-7, with 8 positions matching TRBD1. Germline V gene sequence: CDR1 MNHEY, CDR2 SMNVEV (reference sequence). The CDR3 is made up of 14 amino acids. With 6 bases clipped from V and 2 bases from J, the junction kept 6 bases outside the gene matches. CDR3 residues: CASRQGQGTYEQYF. For the CDR3, the DNA is TGTGCCAGCAGGCAAGGACAGGGCACCTACGAGCAGTACTTC.

The V and J genes are TRBV18 and TRBJ1-5; no clear D. This CDR3 is built from 16 residues. The V gene's germline CDR1 is KGHSH and CDR2 LQKENI. V shed 2 bases and J shed 5 bases, with 16 bases lying between them. This CDR3 is CASSPSEGRRDQPQHF. The CDR3 bases are TGTGCCAGCTCACCAAGCGAGGGAAGAAGGGATCAGCCCCAGCATTTT. Variable domain in full (rest from reference TRBV18 and TRBJ1-5): NAGVMQNPRHLVRRRGQEARLRCSPMKGHSHVYWYRQLPEEGLKFMVYLQKENIIDESGMPKERFSAEFPKEGPSILRIQQVVRGDSAAYFCASSPSEGRRDQPQHFGDGTRLSIL.

The chain recombines TRBV5-6 with TRBJ2-7, with TRBD2 matching over 10 bases. Germline trimming cut 1 base from V and 6 bases from J; bases unmatched to any gene: 10. CDR3 length equals 16 residues. Germline lookup yields CDR1 SGHDT and CDR2 YYEEEE. CDR3 DNA: TGTGCCAGCAGCTTGCTGGAACTAGCGGGAATGCTCGAGCAGTACTTC. Amino acids: CASSLLELAGMLEQYF.

The sample holds a few counts of this clonotype. The chain couples TRBV6-5 to TRBJ1-2; D gene unclear. Germline loops: CDR1 MNHEY, CDR2 SVGAGI. Trimming removed 7 bases at V and 3 bases at J, with 12 bases between. This CDR3 contains 13 residues. Here the CDR3 reads CASTGPKDYGYTF. The CDR3, as DNA: TGTGCCAGCACAGGACCAAAAGACTATGGCTACACCTTC.

This chain links TRBV24-1 with TRBJ1-4, with a possible D match to TRBD1 (6 bases). V lost 3 bases to trimming and J lost 7 bases, with 14 bases between them. Germline V lookup: CDR1 KGHDR, CDR2 SFDVKD. CDR3 length: 15 residues. The CDR3 loop reads CATSDPGASGEKLFF. CDR3 DNA: TGTGCCACCAGTGATCCAGGGGCTAGTGGTGAAAAACTGTTTTTT.

J is TRBJ2-3 and V is TRBV5-5; D uncertain. Germline CDR1 reads SGHKS; CDR2 reads YYEKEE (reference sequence). Trimming removed 2 bases from V and 0 bases from J, with 7 bases in between. The CDR3 has 14 amino acids. The CDR3 is CASSLQLSTDTQYF. CDR3 nucleotide sequence: TGTGCCAGCAGCTTACAATTAAGCACAGATACGCAGTATTTT.

In its sample, this clonotype is medium-sized. CDR3 residues: CATSGLAGTNTQYF. CDR3 DNA sequence: TGTGCCACCTCCGGACTAGCGGGAACTAATACGCAGTATTTT. The J gene is TRBJ2-3, the V gene TRBV27; 12 nucleotides agree with TRBD2. CDR1 is MNHEY, CDR2 SMNVEV, per germline (reference sequence). The CDR3 runs 14 residues. After removal of 10 bases from V and 7 bases from J, the junction contained 9 bases not matched to a gene.

The chain couples TRBV6-6 to TRBJ2-7; D is possibly TRBD1 (6 bases). This CDR3 comprises 16 residues. Germline V gene lookup returns CDR1 MNHNY and CDR2 SVGAGI (reference sequence). V was cut by 6 bases and J by 5 bases, with 23 bases left in between. DNA for the CDR3: TGTGCCAGCAGACCCGCCCAGGGGCGGTCTATTGACGAGCAGTACTTC. Translation: CASRPAQGRSIDEQYF.

This clonotype was seen only once. This sequence joins TRBV6-5 and TRBJ1-2, with no clear D. V was clipped by 2 bases and J by 4 bases, with 5 bases between them. CDR1 and CDR2 from the germline V gene are MNHEY and SVGAGI. This CDR3 has 12 residues. The CDR3 DNA reads as TGTGCCAGCAGTTACCAAGGCTATGGCTACACCTTC. This translates into CASSYQGYGYTF.

By frequency in the sample, this clonotype is medium-sized. The V gene is TRBV19, the J gene TRBJ2-2, with 10 bases aligning to TRBD1. Trimming cost V 10 bases and J 7 bases; bases outside gene matches: 12. The germline V gene has CDR1 LNHDA and CDR2 SQIVND (reference sequence). This CDR3 contains 15 residues. CDR3 protein: CATATGGELYGELFF. The CDR3 DNA is TGTGCCACCGCGACAGGGGGCGAATTGTACGGGGAGCTGTTTTTT.

This CDR3 reads CASSLRGRQFTYEQYF. CDR3 nucleotides: TGTGCCAGCAGTTTAAGAGGGAGACAGTTCACCTACGAGCAGTACTTC. The J gene is TRBJ2-7, the V gene TRBV27; either TRBD1 or TRBD2 may supply D (5 bases each). V shed 2 bases and J shed 2 bases, with 16 bases lying between them. The CDR3 runs to 16 residues. The germline V gene has CDR1 MNHEY and CDR2 SMNVEV (reference sequence).

The rearrangement joins TRBV19 to TRBJ1-2; D may be TRBD1 (5 bases). Germline V gene data show CDR1 as LNHDA and CDR2 as SQIVND (reference sequence). The V and J ends lost 6 bases and 4 bases respectively, with 12 bases between them. The CDR3 is made up of 13 amino acids. DNA for the CDR3: TGTGCCAGTAGGCCAGGGAACGCCTATGGCTACACCTTC. Translated: CASRPGNAYGYTF.

The rearrangement joins TRBV18 to TRBJ2-5, with 14 bases matching TRBD2. J lost 1 base, V lost 3 bases, and 7 bases had no gene match. This CDR3 is built from 18 residues. Germline assignment: CDR1 KGHSH and CDR2 LQKENI. In nucleotides, the CDR3 is TGTGCCAGCTCACCGATGACTAGCGGGAGGGTATCCCAAGAGACCCAGTACTTC. Translated, it gives CASSPMTSGRVSQETQYF. The full variable domain, completed using reference TRBV18 and TRBJ2-5, is NAGVMQNPRHLVRRRGQEARLRCSPMKGHSHVYWYRQLPEEGLKFMVYLQKENIIDESGMPKERFSAEFPKEGPSILRIQQVVRGDSAAYFCASSPMTSGRVSQETQYFGPGTRLLVL.

With regard to this clonotype: This may come from a read error, since a much larger clone is one base off. The V gene is TRBV29-1, the J gene TRBJ2-1; D gene unclear. Germline CDR1 and CDR2: SQVTM and ANQGSEA. The CDR3 extends over 15 amino acids. CDR3 bases: TGCAGAGTTGAAGAGAACACCAAATCCTACAATGAGCAGTTCTTC. Encoded protein: CRVEENTKSYNEQFF.

This clonotype is judged medium-sized. The rearrangement uses TRBV29-1 and TRBJ1-4, with D perhaps matching TRBD1 (5 bases). CDR3 length: 13 amino acids. The germline gives CDR1 SQVTM, CDR2 ANQGSEA. Between the trimmed V and J ends, which lost 7 bases and 4 bases, there was a span of 13 bases. This CDR3 is CSAFRDDNEKLFF. CDR3 in DNA: TGCAGCGCATTCAGGGACGATAATGAAAAACTGTTTTTT.

This chain links TRBV7-9 with TRBJ2-5, with D tentatively TRBD2 (6 bases). The CDR3 has 14 residues. Germline-derived CDR1 and CDR2 are SEHNR and FQNEAQ (reference sequence). V shed 1 base and J shed 5 bases, with 11 bases lying between them. The CDR3 reads CASSLVGGRETQYF. CDR3 coding DNA: TGTGCCAGCAGCTTAGTGGGGGGACGGGAGACCCAGTACTTC.

Here the CDR3 DNA reads TGCGCCAGCAGCTCCCGACAGGGATCTGGCTCTGGGGCCAACGTCCTGACTTTC. The encoded protein is CASSSRQGSGSGANVLTF. The rearrangement uses TRBV5-1 and TRBJ2-6; 7 bases line up with TRBD1. Germline trimming cut 3 bases from V and 0 bases from J; bases unmatched to any gene: 9. Germline assignment: CDR1 SGHRS and CDR2 YFSETQ. The CDR3 covers 18 residues.

This clonotype is labeled as medium-sized. This CDR3 reads CASKGGGAVSYEQYF. The CDR3 bases are TGTGCCAGTAAGGGCGGCGGCGCTGTCTCCTACGAGCAGTACTTC. The V gene is TRBV19, the J gene TRBJ2-7; D not certain. This CDR3 comprises 15 residues. CDR1 and CDR2 from the germline V gene are LNHDA and SQIVND (reference sequence). Trimming took 7 bases from V and 0 from J, leaving 16 bases between them.

In this sample, this clonotype is medium-sized. The V call is TRBV19, the J call TRBJ2-5, with 7 bases fitting TRBD2. The length of the CDR3 is 14 residues. CDR1 is LNHDA, CDR2 SQIVND, per germline (reference sequence). The trim removed 5 bases at V and 2 bases at J, leaving 5 bases unmatched. The CDR3 region is CASSPSGPQETQYF. The CDR3 region has the DNA TGTGCCAGTAGTCCTAGCGGACCTCAAGAGACCCAGTACTTC.

This clonotype was recorded a few times. This chain joins TRBV5-5 and TRBJ2-1; the match to TRBD2 covers 8 bases. V shed 0 bases, J shed 6 bases, and the junction held 5 bases outside the gene matches. Germline V gene lookup returns CDR1 SGHKS and CDR2 YYEKEE (reference sequence). The CDR3 is made up of 15 amino acids. Here the CDR3 reads CASSLGAAGGNEQFF. The CDR3 nucleotides read TGTGCCAGCAGCTTGGGTGCGGCGGGAGGCAATGAGCAGTTCTTC. Variable domain in full (rest from reference TRBV5-5 and TRBJ2-1): DAGVTQSPTHLIKTRGQQVTLRCSPISGHKSVSWYQQVLGQGPQFIFQYYEKEERGRGNFPDRFSARQFPNYSSELNVNALLLGDSALYLCASSLGAAGGNEQFFGPGTRLTVL.

This sequence joins TRBV28 and TRBJ2-3; D might be TRBD2 (6 bases). The germline V and J ends were trimmed by 1 base and 4 bases, with 15 bases remaining between them. The germline gives CDR1 MDHEN, CDR2 SYDVKM. The CDR3 is made up of 16 amino acids. The CDR3 DNA follows: TGTGCCAGCAGTTTATTCGGGGGAGGCGACCCAGATACGCAGTATTTT. This codes for CASSLFGGGDPDTQYF.

V and J are TRBV27 and TRBJ2-1, with D possibly TRBD1 on 6 matching bases. Trimming stripped 2 bases from V and 7 bases from J, with 15 bases between. The CDR3 runs to 15 residues. CDR1 is MNHEY and CDR2 is SMNVEV in the germline V gene (reference sequence). The CDR3 spells CASSLTQGTQNEQFF. In DNA form, the CDR3 reads TGTGCCAGCAGTTTAACACAGGGCACCCAGAATGAGCAGTTCTTC.

The chain employs TRBV5-6 and TRBJ2-5; D remains unclear. Germline CDR1 and CDR2: SGHDT and YYEEEE. Trimming took off 1 base at V and 5 bases at J, with 15 bases between the two ends. This CDR3 is 15 amino acids long. The CDR3 loop reads CASSLLVLETETQYF. In DNA, the CDR3 is TGTGCCAGCAGCTTGTTAGTCCTAGAAACGGAGACCCAGTACTTC. Complete variable domain (other parts from reference TRBV5-6 and TRBJ2-5): DAGVTQSPTHLIKTRGQQVTLRCSPKSGHDTVSWYQQALGQGPQFIFQYYEEEERQRGNFPDRFSGHQFPNYSSELNVNALLLGDSALYLCASSLLVLETETQYFGPGTRLLVL.

The chain carries TRBV6-5 and TRBJ2-2, with D hard to call. V dropped 4 bases and J dropped 1 base, with 16 bases sitting between them. The CDR3 runs to 17 residues. The germline CDR1 and CDR2 sequences are MNHEY and SVGAGI. The CDR3 DNA is TGTGCCAGCAGTTCCCTGGGGTGTGACGTGAACACCGGGGAGCTGTTTTTT. Protein product: CASSSLGCDVNTGELFF.